The 17 T cell receptor beta chains presented below share a single source sample, sequenced in a study of blood T cell repertoires in COVID-19. Assay: immunoSEQ multiplex PCR; the TCRdb copy retains only in-frame clones and omits some. The table shows some 270,000 clones, with 91% occurring only once. The specimen was PBMCs or T cells enriched from blood (not recorded which). Source of these receptors: a man aged 35 to 55 who had been exposed to COVID-19.

The J gene is TRBJ2-7, the V gene TRBV18, with TRBD1 identical over 10 bases. The CDR3 runs 13 residues. V lost 3 bases, J lost 11 bases, and 7 bases stayed unmatched. Per germline, CDR1 KGHSH and CDR2 LQKENI. The CDR3 sequence is CASSPISGTGEYF. The CDR3 DNA is TGTGCCAGCTCACCGATTTCAGGGACAGGGGAGTACTTC.

CDR3 in DNA: TGTGCCAGCAGGCGACAGGGAGGTATCGACACTGAAGCTTTCTTT. It specifies CASRRQGGIDTEAFF. The rearrangement links TRBV7-3 to TRBJ1-1, with 7 bases aligning to TRBD1. V shed 6 bases and J 3 bases; nucleotides not matched to a gene: 10. This CDR3 region has 15 residues. CDR1 is SGHTA, CDR2 FQGTGA, per germline.

In this sample, this clone turned up once. The chain joins TRBV14 to TRBJ2-7, with 7 bases lining up with TRBD2. The germline CDR1 and CDR2 sequences are SGHDN and FVKESK. V was pared by 4 bases and J by 4 bases, with 10 bases of the junction left unmatched. The CDR3 covers 15 residues. Here the CDR3 DNA reads TGTGCCAGCAGCCCTCTGGGGGGGATCGGGTACGAGCAGTACTTC. It specifies CASSPLGGIGYEQYF.

CDR3 nucleotide sequence: TGTGCCAGCAGCCAAGACTTGAGACTAGCGGGAGGCGCCGCTCGGACGCAGTATTTT. It is translated as CASSQDLRLAGGAARTQYF. The chain couples TRBV3-1 (or the pseudogene TRBV3-2) to TRBJ2-3; 13 bases map to TRBD2. This CDR3 spans 19 amino acids. In germline, CDR1 is LGHDT, CDR2 YNNKEL (reference sequence). V lost 0 bases and J lost 9; bases outside the gene matches: 15.

The J gene is TRBJ1-2, the V gene TRBV9; D possibly corresponds to TRBD1 (6 bases). The germline V gene encodes CDR1 SGDLS and CDR2 YYNGEE. The V end was cut by 6 bases, the J end by 4 bases, with 19 bases between. The CDR3 has 15 residues. The CDR3: CASTAGVGAGYGYTF. The CDR3 bases are TGTGCCAGCACCGCAGGCGTGGGGGCCGGCTATGGCTACACCTTC.

This sequence joins TRBV3-1 (or the pseudogene TRBV3-2) and TRBJ2-7; 7 bases are a match to TRBD1. The CDR3 is 14 amino acids. Germline values: CDR1 LGHDT, CDR2 YNNKEL (reference sequence). With V trimmed by 3 bases and J by 2 bases, 4 bases remained unmatched. CDR3 sequence reads: CASSQADRTYEQYF. Written as DNA, the CDR3 is TGTGCCAGCAGCCAGGCGGACAGGACCTACGAGCAGTACTTC.

A few counts support this clone. A junction boundary mismatches the germline segment, possibly from a read error. The rearrangement joins TRBV14 to TRBJ2-2; D call uncertain. The CDR3 is 13 amino acids. The germline V gene has CDR1 SGHDN and CDR2 FVKESK. The CDR3 nucleotides read TGTGCCAGCAGCCAAGGACTCACCAGGGAGCTGTTTTTT. It translates to CASSQGLTRELFF.

The chain has TRBV7-3 and TRBJ1-1; the D gene is possibly TRBD1 (5 bases). This CDR3 region has 13 residues. V lost 2 bases, J lost 2 bases, and 6 bases lay in between. Germline V gene data show CDR1 as SGHTA and CDR2 as FQGTGA. DNA for the CDR3: TGTGCCAGCAGCTTACAGGGAAACACTGAAGCTTTCTTT. Its translation: CASSLQGNTEAFF.

Notes on this clone: Distinct nucleotide sequences in the sample also encode this CDR3. This chain connects TRBV30 to TRBJ1-5, with unresolved D. The CDR3 covers 13 residues. CDR1 and CDR2 from the germline V gene are GTSNPN and SVGIG (reference sequence). Trimming left V 2 bases short and J 0 bases short, with 5 bases between. For the CDR3, the DNA is TGTGCCTGGAGTCTCGGTAGCAATCAGCCCCAGCATTTT. Its translation is CAWSLGSNQPQHF.

Only one count was recorded for this clone. The CDR3 protein is CASSSGAGRSYGYTF. In DNA, the CDR3 is TGTGCCAGCAGCTCCGGGGCCGGGAGAAGCTATGGCTACACCTTC. The J gene is TRBJ1-2, the V gene TRBV28, with D tentatively TRBD1 (5 bases). This CDR3 is 15 amino acids long. Trimming removed 6 bases at V and 4 bases at J, with 18 bases between. Per the germline V gene, CDR1 is MDHEN and CDR2 is SYDVKM.

This chain connects TRBV10-1 to TRBJ2-7; 8 bases match TRBD1. V gave up 2 bases and J gave up 3 bases; unmatched junction bases: 12. In germline, CDR1 is WNHNN, CDR2 SYGVQD (reference sequence). The CDR3 sequence is 17 residues long. In DNA, the CDR3 is TGCGCCAGCAGTGAGACACCGGGACAGGCGAATTACTACGAGCAGTACTTC. This codes for CASSETPGQANYYEQYF.

As regards this clone: The sample carries other DNA sequences with the same CDR3. The chain carries TRBV7-2 and TRBJ1-2, with a possible D match to TRBD1 (6 bases). Germline CDR1 reads SGHTA; CDR2 reads FQGNSA. This CDR3 comprises 13 residues. Trimming pared 1 base from V and 6 bases from J, leaving 9 bases between. CDR3 DNA sequence: TGTGCCAGCAGCTTAGGGGGGCAGGATGGCTACACCTTC. This gives the protein CASSLGGQDGYTF.

This clone has only a few counts. This chain joins TRBV6-4 and TRBJ1-5; D perhaps matches TRBD1 (5 bases). Trimming removed 6 bases from V and 6 bases from J, with 27 bases in between. The germline V gene encodes CDR1 MRHNA and CDR2 SNTAGT. The CDR3 length is 18 residues. The DNA for the CDR3 is TGTGCCAGCAGCAAACCTCACCCCGGGACTGCTGCGGTTCAGCCCCAGCATTTT. Amino acids: CASSKPHPGTAAVQPQHF.

V and J are TRBV30 and TRBJ1-1; the D gene is possibly TRBD1 (6 bases). Trimming took 2 bases from V and 7 from J, leaving 11 bases between them. Germline V gene sequence: CDR1 GTSNPN, CDR2 SVGIG (reference sequence). The length of the CDR3 is 12 residues. CDR3 in DNA: TGTGCCTGGAGTCCGGACAGCAATGAAGCTTTCTTT. Amino acids: CAWSPDSNEAFF.

V gene TRBV10-2 combines with J gene TRBJ2-7; 10 bases match TRBD1. The CDR3 is 12 amino acids. J lost 9 bases, V lost 10 bases, and 9 bases had no gene match. Germline V gives CDR1 WSHSY, CDR2 SAAADI. The CDR3 reads CATYKDRGGQYF. CDR3 in DNA: TGCGCCACCTATAAGGACAGGGGGGGGCAGTACTTC.

The V and J genes are TRBV18 and TRBJ1-2; possibly TRBD1 for D (5 bases). Germline assignment: CDR1 KGHSH and CDR2 LQKENI. Trimming left V 1 base short and J 0 bases short, with 15 bases between. This CDR3 is built from 17 residues. CDR3: CASSPLDSSTANYGYTF. Here the CDR3 DNA reads TGTGCCAGCTCACCACTAGACAGTTCGACGGCTAACTATGGCTACACCTTC.

The chain recombines TRBV12-5 with TRBJ1-5, with 8 bases lining up with TRBD1. Germline CDR1 is LGHNT and CDR2 is FRNRAP. V was pared by 6 bases and J by 3 bases, with 10 bases of the junction left unmatched. CDR3 size: 16 residues. The CDR3 protein is CASGDREGMDNQPQHF. Written as DNA, the CDR3 is TGTGCTAGTGGGGACAGGGAGGGGATGGACAATCAGCCCCAGCATTTT.